Listed below are T cell receptor beta chains from one sample, sequenced in a study of blood T cell dynamics during melanoma immunotherapy. Some clones are missing from TCRdb's copy, which holds only in-frame ones; the method was immunoSEQ multiplex PCR. The sample lists some 9,800 clones; about 85% were seen once. Sequences were derived from blood, sampled from a patient treated with checkpoint blockade. Receptors originate from a human donor with melanoma. Both conserved end residues are part of each CDR3. Fields, in order: V gene, clone size, J gene, D gene, CDR3 DNA, CDR3 protein. The D gene is left open where the match is weak. Only part of the rows carry a size: once, few, many, or a class if the clone is expanded.

V: TRBV28
size: -
J: TRBJ1-1
D: -
DNA: TGTGCCAGCAGTTCTGAACAAGGGGGGACTGAAGCTTTCTTT
CDR3: CASSSEQGGTEAFF

V: TRBV29-1
size: -
J: TRBJ2-3
D: -
DNA: TGCAGCGCCGAGGGGGGGCTGGACGCCACAGATACGCAGTATTTT
CDR3: CSAEGGLDATDTQYF

V: TRBV19
size: -
J: TRBJ2-3
D: -
DNA: TGTGCCAGTAGTATCCTCCGCGGGCGGAGCACAGATACGCAGTATTTT
CDR3: CASSILRGRSTDTQYF

V: TRBV7-8
size: once
J: TRBJ2-6
D: -
DNA: TGTGCCAGCAGCCTCACCGGGGGAGGAGGTCCCAGGGGGGCCAACGTCCTGACTTTC
CDR3: CASSLTGGGGPRGANVLTF

V: TRBV30
size: -
J: TRBJ1-1
D: -
DNA: TGTGCCTGGAGTCGTAGGATAGGGGGCACTGAAGCTTTCTTT
CDR3: CAWSRRIGGTEAFF

V: TRBV7-2
size: -
J: TRBJ1-2
D: -
DNA: TGTGCCAGCAGCGTCGCTCAGGGAAAGGCTAACTATGGCTACACCTTC
CDR3: CASSVAQGKANYGYTF

V: TRBV7-9
size: -
J: TRBJ2-7
D: -
DNA: TGTGCCAGCAGCTATGGGGGGGAGCAGTACTTC
CDR3: CASSYGGEQYF

V: TRBV11-2
size: -
J: TRBJ1-5
D: -
DNA: TGTGCCAGCAGGCAACCGGGCCAATATAGCAATCAGCCCCAGCATTTT
CDR3: CASRQPGQYSNQPQHF

V: TRBV10-3
size: few
J: TRBJ1-1
D: TRBD1
DNA: TGTGCCATCAGTGATTCAGGGGGCGGGATGAACACTGAAGCTTTCTTT
CDR3: CAISDSGGGMNTEAFF

V: TRBV5-1
size: -
J: TRBJ1-1
D: -
DNA: TGCGCCAGCAGCTTGAGGAGGGGACCGGGGGCTGAAGCTTTCTTT
CDR3: CASSLRRGPGAEAFF

V: TRBV27
size: -
J: TRBJ2-3
D: -
DNA: TGTGCCAGCAGTTCTCGGGCACTAGATACGCAGTATTTT
CDR3: CASSSRALDTQYF

V: TRBV6-5
size: -
J: TRBJ1-2
D: TRBD1
DNA: TGTGCCAGCAGTGACAGGGATGGCTACACCTTC
CDR3: CASSDRDGYTF

V: TRBV29-1
size: -
J: TRBJ2-2
D: -
DNA: TGCAGCGTTTGGGAAGGGGGGACCGGGGAGCTGTTTTTT
CDR3: CSVWEGGTGELFF

V: TRBV27
size: -
J: TRBJ1-6
D: -
DNA: TGTGCCAGCAGCCCCGGGACTGAGAATTCACCCCTCCACTTT
CDR3: CASSPGTENSPLHF

V: TRBV19
size: -
J: TRBJ2-7
D: TRBD2
DNA: TGTGCCAGTTTCAAGCGGGGGGGGGACTACGAGCAGTACTTC
CDR3: CASFKRGGDYEQYF

V: TRBV19
size: -
J: TRBJ1-1
D: -
DNA: TGTGCCAGTAGTATGTGGAGGTGGAACACTGAAGCTTTCTTT
CDR3: CASSMWRWNTEAFF

V: TRBV20-1
size: once
J: TRBJ1-2
D: -
DNA: TGCAGTGCTGCCTACAGGGTCCCCACCTTC
CDR3: CSAAYRVPTF

V: TRBV28
size: -
J: TRBJ2-1
D: TRBD2
DNA: TGTGCCAGCAGTCTTCAAAGCGGGGTACGTCTCTCGGAGCAGTTCTTC
CDR3: CASSLQSGVRLSEQFF

V: TRBV5-1
size: -
J: TRBJ1-1
D: -
DNA: TGCGCCAGCAGCTTCGGGGCACAAAGGGGCACTGAAGCTTTCTTT
CDR3: CASSFGAQRGTEAFF

V: TRBV25-1
size: -
J: TRBJ2-5
D: TRBD2
DNA: TGTGCCAGCAGCCCAGGACTAGCGGGAGGGTTTGTCCCAGAGACCCAGTACTTC
CDR3: CASSPGLAGGFVPETQYF

V: TRBV10-2
size: -
J: TRBJ2-7
D: -
DNA: TGCGCCAGCAGTGTCTCAGGGGGGCCCTACGAGCAGTACTTC
CDR3: CASSVSGGPYEQYF

V: TRBV7-2
size: -
J: TRBJ1-2
D: TRBD1
DNA: TGTGCCAGCAGTCGACAGGGGCCGGCTGGCTACACCTTC
CDR3: CASSRQGPAGYTF

V: TRBV12-5
size: -
J: TRBJ2-1
D: TRBD2
DNA: TGTGCTAGTGGTTTAAGGACTAGCGGAGGTGGTGAGCAGTTCTTC
CDR3: CASGLRTSGGGEQFF

V: TRBV5-1
size: -
J: TRBJ2-1
D: -
DNA: TGCGCCAGCGGCGGGCCGCTTCACAATGAGCAGTTCTTC
CDR3: CASGGPLHNEQFF

V: TRBV27
size: -
J: TRBJ1-1
D: -
DNA: TGTGCCAGCAGTTCGGACCGGGGTGCGGGCACTGAAGCTTTCTTT
CDR3: CASSSDRGAGTEAFF

V: TRBV15
size: -
J: TRBJ1-4
D: -
DNA: TGTGCCACCAGCCCGGGTGCAACTAATGAAAAACTGTTTTTT
CDR3: CATSPGATNEKLFF

V: TRBV18
size: -
J: TRBJ2-1
D: -
DNA: TGTGCCAGCTCCCCCATTAGCGCGGGAAATGAGCAGTTCTTC
CDR3: CASSPISAGNEQFF

V: TRBV7-2
size: -
J: TRBJ2-1
D: -
DNA: TGTGCCAGCAGCCTACCACTAGGGGGGTTCAATGAGCAGTTCTTC
CDR3: CASSLPLGGFNEQFF

V: TRBV6-1
size: few
J: TRBJ2-7
D: TRBD2
DNA: TGTGCCAGCAGTGAAAACTTGGCGGGAGTCGGGTACGAGCAGTACTTC
CDR3: CASSENLAGVGYEQYF

V: TRBV19
size: -
J: TRBJ1-5
D: -
DNA: TGTGCCAGTAGTTTGGAAGGGGTCGGGGGAAATCAGCCCCAGCATTTT
CDR3: CASSLEGVGGNQPQHF

V: TRBV7-6
size: -
J: TRBJ2-3
D: TRBD2
DNA: TGTGCCAGCAGCTTACGGGGCGGACTAGCGGGGGAAACAGATACGCAGTATTTT
CDR3: CASSLRGGLAGETDTQYF

V: TRBV5-6
size: -
J: TRBJ2-4
D: -
DNA: TGTGCCAGCAGCTTGGTATCAGGGGCCAGGGACATTCAGTACTTC
CDR3: CASSLVSGARDIQYF

V: TRBV11-2
size: -
J: TRBJ1-3
D: -
DNA: TGTGCCAGCAGCCGAAAGACGGTGTCCTCTGGAAACACCATATATTTT
CDR3: CASSRKTVSSGNTIYF

V: TRBV11-2
size: -
J: TRBJ2-1
D: -
DNA: TGTGCCAGCAGCCTAAGAGGGGGTGAGCAGTTCTTC
CDR3: CASSLRGGEQFF

V: TRBV19
size: -
J: TRBJ1-5
D: TRBD1
DNA: TGTGCCAGTAGTGCCAGACAGGGCGTCAATCAGCCCCAGCATTTT
CDR3: CASSARQGVNQPQHF

V: TRBV19
size: -
J: TRBJ2-1
D: -
DNA: TGTGCCAGTACCCCGTCGGGAGCGGACAATGAGCAGTTCTTC
CDR3: CASTPSGADNEQFF

V: TRBV5-4
size: -
J: TRBJ2-1
D: -
DNA: TGTGCCAGCACGGATACCTACAATGAGCAGTTCTTC
CDR3: CASTDTYNEQFF

V: TRBV7-6
size: -
J: TRBJ1-1
D: TRBD1
DNA: TGTGCCAGCAGCCCGGGACAGGGGACCGGCACTGAAGCTTTCTTT
CDR3: CASSPGQGTGTEAFF

V: TRBV9
size: -
J: TRBJ1-1
D: -
DNA: TGTGCCAGCAGCCCAACACCGAACACTGAAGCTTTCTTT
CDR3: CASSPTPNTEAFF

V: TRBV2
size: -
J: TRBJ2-1
D: -
DNA: TGTGGCGTGCGGGGAGGCTCCTACAATGAGCAGTTCTTC
CDR3: CGVRGGSYNEQFF

V: TRBV14
size: -
J: TRBJ2-3
D: TRBD1
DNA: TGTGCCAGCAGCCAATTGGGGGCAGGGGGAGATACGCAGTATTTT
CDR3: CASSQLGAGGDTQYF

V: TRBV28
size: -
J: TRBJ2-1
D: -
DNA: TGTGCCAGCAGTTTAGCTTCCGACAATGAGCAGTTCTTC
CDR3: CASSLASDNEQFF

V: TRBV10-2
size: -
J: TRBJ2-1
D: TRBD2
DNA: TGCGCCAGCTCCGGGACTAGCGGGAATGAGCAGTTCTTC
CDR3: CASSGTSGNEQFF

V: TRBV29-1
size: few
J: TRBJ2-7
D: TRBD1
DNA: TGCAGCACGTTAGGTGGTTCAGGGGGAAACCCCTACGAGCAGTACTTC
CDR3: CSTLGGSGGNPYEQYF